Below, one TCR beta chain is given with its context. This receptor's antigen is unknown. Base qualities are not at hand, and no much larger clone is one base apart. The data were obtained in a study of T cell responses to AZD1222 COVID-19 vaccine (dated by TCRdb to the early 2020s). About the full investigation: A total of 230 to 250 trial participants underwent TCR sequencing, of whom nearly 210 had received two doses of AZD1222 and around 26 had received two doses of the MenACWY control vaccine. Trial participants were enrolled by age into subgroups of 18-55, 56-69 and 70-plus years, and around 150, 28 and 57 TCR-sequenced participants, respectively, were included in these subgroups.

The CDR3 has 17 amino acids, counting the end cysteine and phenylalanine. Of the read, only the CDR3 DNA is kept; its 51 bases are in frame from base 1. CDR1 and CDR2, looked up from the germline V gene, are SGHRS and YFSETQ. The germline V and J ends show losses of 4 bases and 0 bases respectively, and no gene match explains 12 bases of the junction. The CDR3 regions of human TCRbeta chains were analyzed by immunosequencing. As for how the authors treated the data: Repertoire TCRs were checked for matches against a reference library of SARS-CoV-2-specific TCRs that had been generated using the MIRA antigen-specificity platform. Breadth was defined as the fraction of unique TCRs that were SARS-CoV-2-associated. Depth was defined as the fraction of total T cells that were SARS-CoV-2-associated. Using the MIRA data, each spike-specific TCR was mapped to the spike region that the TCR reacts to and placed in a CD4 or CD8 class. Log10-transformed breadth and depth values were compared by one-way ANOVA with Sidak's multiple comparisons tests. TCRdb limited this immuneACCESS table to in-frame rearrangements with V and J called. A share of clones is missing; checked studies link under half to unresolved V genes, and the rest is unexplained. The V and J calls and clone size were taken over from that table, and D and trimming were inferred from the DNA. A total of about 170,000 clones appear in this sample, 70% to 90% of them only once. Around 1% of the sample lies in the top ten.

In the paper's terms, the time point label means: about 28 days (+/-7) after the second vaccine dose. Because spike-specific TCR depth and breadth did not differ between the two schedules, AZD1222 recipients who got a second dose at roughly 4 weeks were pooled with those who got a second dose at roughly 12 weeks. Vaccinee samples came from UK trials COV001 and COV002, including a single-blind randomized controlled phase 2/3 trial of AZD1222 (ChAdOx1 nCoV-19) in healthy adults. For TCRbeta chain sequencing, PBMC samples were collected from trial participants at day 0 and at day 28 after the second dose. On the study overall, not on this receptor specifically: Reportedly, almost half of the unique spike-specific TCRs recognized epitopes lying outside the regions that are mutated in the B.1.351 and B.1.1.7 variants. Conclusions about previously exposed vaccinees were limited because only six AZD1222 recipients were SARS-CoV-2 seropositive at baseline. In the small 56-69-year group, the increase in depth fell short of significance, most likely because of low power. The vaccine-associated CD4 TCRs covered the entire spike protein, and the dominant responses fell in regions 160-218 and 743-854. After two AZD1222 doses, spike-specific TCR breadth and depth were significantly higher than at day 0 and than in MenACWY recipients. Participants were mostly white British, with more females than males. The authors suggested clonal diversity may have been underestimated. Because no day 14 peak-response samples were available, the repertoires could be characterized only after the peak T cell response.

The chain is made from TRBV5-1 and TRBJ1-1, with 7 junctional bases fitting TRBD1. This receptor was identified in an adult who received the AZD1222 COVID-19 vaccine. The material sequenced was peripheral blood, taken 28 days after the second AZD1222 dose. Here the CDR3 is given as CASSPQVGRGLNTEAFF. In nucleotide form, the sequence is TGCGCCAGCAGCCCCCAGGTGGGCAGGGGGTTGAACACTGAAGCTTTCTTT.